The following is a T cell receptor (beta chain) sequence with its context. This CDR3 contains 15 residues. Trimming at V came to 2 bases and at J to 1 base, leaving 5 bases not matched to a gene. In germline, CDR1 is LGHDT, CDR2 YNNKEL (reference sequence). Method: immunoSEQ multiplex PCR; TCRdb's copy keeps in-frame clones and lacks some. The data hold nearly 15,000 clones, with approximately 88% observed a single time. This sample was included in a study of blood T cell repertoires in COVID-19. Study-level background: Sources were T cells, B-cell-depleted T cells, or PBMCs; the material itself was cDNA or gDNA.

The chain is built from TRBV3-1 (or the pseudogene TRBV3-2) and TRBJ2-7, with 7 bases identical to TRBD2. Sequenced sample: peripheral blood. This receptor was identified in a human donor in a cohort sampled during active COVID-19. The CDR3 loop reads CASSQSPSGSYEQYF. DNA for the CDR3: TGTGCCAGCAGCCAAAGTCCTAGCGGTTCCTACGAGCAGTACTTC.